This TCR beta chain was found in a study of blood T cell repertoires in COVID-19. Turning to the study itself: COVID-19 samples from acute and convalescent phases originated in the United States, Italy and Spain. Sample material is recorded as cDNA or gDNA derived from T cells, B-cell-depleted T cells, or PBMCs.

Per the original methods: Amplifying reference gene primers gave estimates of nucleated cell counts. This table comes from immunoSEQ multiplex PCR, and its TCRdb copy is limited to in-frame clones, with some not included. From that table come the V and J calls and clone size; the DNA was used to work out D and trimming. The table records about 220,000 clones, roughly 85% of them present only once. Trimming took 1 base from V and 5 from J; bases not matched to a gene: 2. From germline, CDR1 is LGHDT and CDR2 YNNKEL (reference sequence). This CDR3 is built from 13 residues. This receptor was obtained from an elderly woman with acute or convalescent COVID-19. What was sequenced was peripheral blood. The chain carries TRBV3-1 (or the pseudogene TRBV3-2) and TRBJ2-7, with 7 bases that match TRBD1. As DNA, the CDR3 is TGTGCCAGCAGCCAAGTAGGGGGCAACGAGCAGTACTTC. Its protein is CASSQVGGNEQYF.